This TCR beta chain was retrieved from a study of circulating CD8 cells and anti-PD-1 response in melanoma. Study-level background: About 55% of the 13 melanoma patients received first-line anti-PD-1 therapy.

This clonotype counts as large. Its antigen is undetermined. TCR libraries were prepared from around 15 ng of total RNA with the QIAseq Immune Repertoire TCR panel. TCRdb recomputed calls from the reads with MiXCR, one row per CDR3 protein. The sample yields more than 1,500 distinct CDR3 sequences, about 6.4% seen once. Overall study results and limits: At M1, fewer than 8% of TRB clonotypes appeared in multiple subsets. The cohort mixed treatment-naive and previously treated patients.

In germline, CDR1 is SGDLS, CDR2 YYNGEE. The CDR3 spans 13 residues. The ends were cut back, 4 bases at V and 5 bases at J, with 9 bases in the middle. Sorting of live CD3+CD8+TCRalphabeta+ cells by PD-1 and/or TIGIT gave four subsets. Sample: CD8+ T cells from PBMCs, taken at baseline or after one month of anti-PD-1 therapy (not recorded which). The receptor was isolated from a human donor with melanoma. The chain combines TRBV9 with TRBJ1-4, with D perhaps matching TRBD1 (5 bases). Written as DNA, the CDR3 is TGTGCCAGCAGCTACGGACAAAATGAAAAACTGTTTTTT. It translates to CASSYGQNEKLFF.